This TCR beta chain originates from a study of cytotoxic CD8 clonotypes in ibrutinib-treated CLL. About the study: Sequenced samples delivered averages of around 250,000 productive templates and tens of thousands of productive rearrangements.

Method: immunoSEQ multiplex PCR; TCRdb's copy keeps in-frame clones and lacks some. The table has about 50,000 clones, 50% to 65% seen once. CDR3 size: 15 residues. The V gene's germline CDR1 is SGHTA and CDR2 FQGNSA. Trimming took 5 bases from V and 3 from J; bases not matched to a gene: 6. This clone was picked up a small number of times. Sequencing used PBMCs, obtained at disease progression, from a patient treated with ibrutinib. The sequence came from a human donor with chronic lymphocytic leukemia. This chain connects TRBV7-2 to TRBJ2-2; the match to TRBD1 covers 7 bases. The CDR3 DNA reads as TGTGCCAGCAGCCCCTGGACAGGAGACACCGGGGAGCTGTTTTTT. This sequence encodes CASSPWTGDTGELFF.